This T cell receptor (beta chain) comes out of a study of Ad26.COV2.S vaccination and SARS-CoV-2 variants. Treatment here: 15 to 20 received Ad26.COV2.S at low or high dose, single or two shots; several received placebo; per-sample allocation not given. Day 63 after the first vaccine or placebo injection was the time point for sampling. Using immunoSEQ multiplex PCR, the repertoire was profiled, and TCRdb retains in-frame clones only, with some absent. The repertoire holds 330,000 or so clones, with under 90% as singletons. This TCR was recovered from a person between 18 and 65 years old who received the Ad26.COV2.S COVID-19 vaccine or a placebo. The specimen was peripheral blood, collected in a trial of Ad26.COV2.S vaccine versus placebo.

CDR3 residues: CASSGTGGRNYGYTF. Written as DNA, the CDR3 is TGCGCCAGCAGCGGGACAGGGGGCCGAAACTATGGCTACACCTTC. The rearrangement links TRBV4-1 to TRBJ1-2; 12 bases align to TRBD1. J gave up 2 bases and V 5 bases, and 3 bases lay outside the gene matches. The CDR3 sequence is 15 residues long. Germline V gene sequence: CDR1 MGHRA, CDR2 YSYEKL.